The following is a T cell receptor beta chain sequence with its context. The table came from immunoSEQ multiplex PCR; TCRdb's copy has only in-frame clones and leaves some out. This table holds approximately 100,000 clones, approximately 84% found once. The sample comes from a study of control samples from healthy donors and cancer patients. V lost 2 bases to trimming and J lost 3 bases; unmatched junction nucleotides: 4. The CDR3 is made up of 14 amino acids. Germline CDR1 is SGHRS and CDR2 is YFSETQ. The chain carries TRBV5-1 and TRBJ1-2; 7 bases are a match to TRBD1. This TCR came from a man aged 65 to 79 with lung cancer. Sequences were obtained from PBMCs. CDR3 protein: CASSFGQADYGYTF. CDR3 nucleotides: TGCGCCAGCAGCTTCGGACAGGCCGACTATGGCTACACCTTC. The whole variable domain, remainder taken from reference TRBV5-1 and TRBJ1-2, is KAGVTQTPRYLIKTRGQQVTLSCSPISGHRSVSWYQQTPGQGLQFLFEYFSETQRNKGNFPGRFSGRQFSNSRSEMNVSTLELGDSALYLCASSFGQADYGYTFGSGTRLTVV.